The clone carrying this TCR beta chain was counted ten times or more. Antigen: not known. The record originates from a study of blood T cells in healthy people across ages. Study results and limitations: Unsorted PBMCs blocked a conclusive comparison of naive and antigen-experienced cells.

Together with a sample-barcoded 5' primer, a J-beta primer mix was included in a second PCR lasting about 7 to 11 cycles. Each cDNA molecule was tagged by a template-switch adaptor that had 12 random nucleotides. A minimum of 3 million CDR3-containing paired-end reads was obtained for each sample. TCRdb re-derived calls from the 5' RACE reads in MiXCR, one entry per CDR3 protein. This sample has 450,000 to 650,000 distinct CDR3 sequences, with approximately 25% found just once. Germline V gene lookup returns CDR1 SNHLY and CDR2 FYNNEI. The CDR3 has 13 residues. This sample was shared with a second study, whose subject was T cells of mothers and their children.

The sequencing sample was made of blood. The TCR sequence derives from a boy younger than 18 in good health. The chain joins TRBV2 to TRBJ2-5, with D unresolved. Matching the DNA end better, TRBJ2-1 makes the J call doubtful. DNA of the CDR3: TGTGCCAGCAGTCCCCCCTTCTCAAGTGAGCAGTTCTTC. As protein: CASSPPFSSEQFF.